These T cell receptor beta chains were read from a single sample in a study of shared clonotypes between healthy human individuals. The protocol was immunoSEQ multiplex PCR, while the TCRdb copy is restricted to in-frame clones and leaves out a portion. The sample consists of roughly 1.4 million clones, 98% to 99% of them appearing once. The sample comprised naive CD4+ T cells sorted from blood. These receptors were taken from a young man in good health. The CDR3 runs from the conserved cysteine through the conserved F or W. Each record gives: V gene, CDR3 length, clone size, D gene, J gene, CDR3 DNA, CDR3 protein. D genes are given only for firm matches. The size of a clone is reported for some rows only, either as once, few or many, or as a class for expanded clones.

TRBV6-1	14	.	TRBD1	TRBJ2-7	TGTGCCAGCAGTTCCGGGACAGGATCCTACGAGCAGTACTTC	CASSSGTGSYEQYF
TRBV6-4	15	.	.	TRBJ1-1	TGTGCCAGCAGAGTCTCAAACCAGGGACCCACTGAAGCTTTCTTT	CASRVSNQGPTEAFF
TRBV7-9	14	.	.	TRBJ1-1	TGTGCCAGCAGCCCGGGGCGGGGGAACACTGAAGCTTTCTTT	CASSPGRGNTEAFF
TRBV11-3	17	.	TRBD2	TRBJ2-5	TGTGCCAGCAGCCGAGCGCCAGTAGCGGGAGGGCCGGAGACCCAGTACTTC	CASSRAPVAGGPETQYF
TRBV27	11	.	.	TRBJ2-1	TGTGCCAGCACTTCCTACAATGAGCAGTTCTTC	CASTSYNEQFF
TRBV5-6	14	.	.	TRBJ2-7	TGTGCCAGCAGCTTGGCTTCGGCCGGTTACGAGCAGTACTTC	CASSLASAGYEQYF
TRBV7-6	14	.	.	TRBJ1-5	TGTGCCAGCAGCCTTCCAGGGTCGGACCAGCCCCAGCATTTT	CASSLPGSDQPQHF
TRBV18	11	.	.	TRBJ2-1	TGTGCCAGCTCACCAACTATTGAGCAGTTCTTC	CASSPTIEQFF
TRBV6-6	16	.	.	TRBJ2-2	TGTGCCAGCAGGGCCCGAACACTTGCGAACACCGGGGAGCTGTTTTTT	CASRARTLANTGELFF
TRBV19	13	once	TRBD1	TRBJ1-5	TGTGCCAGCAATCGACAGGGAAACCAGCCCCAGCATTTT	CASNRQGNQPQHF
TRBV5-5	15	.	TRBD2	TRBJ2-7	TGTGCCAGCAGCTTGGATCTAGCGGGGGCCTACGAGCAGTACTTC	CASSLDLAGAYEQYF
TRBV2	15	.	.	TRBJ2-3	TGTGCCAGCGGCGCCCGGGACCTAGGGAGACCTACGCAGTATTTT	CASGARDLGRPTQYF
TRBV2	15	.	.	TRBJ1-5	TGTGCCAGCAGTGACGGTTCCAGGGGCAATCAGCCCCAGCATTTT	CASSDGSRGNQPQHF
TRBV18	15	.	.	TRBJ1-5	TGTGCCAGCTCACCTTTCGGCAAAGGGGGTCAGCCCCAGCATTTT	CASSPFGKGGQPQHF
TRBV10-3	17	once	TRBD1	TRBJ1-2	TGTGCCATCAGTGGAGCCCGATCCCGGGACAGGGGCAGAGGCTACACCTTC	CAISGARSRDRGRGYTF
TRBV28	14	.	.	TRBJ2-2	TGTGCCAGCAGTACCCCGTGGGACACCGGGGAGCTGTTTTTT	CASSTPWDTGELFF
TRBV9	14	once	TRBD1	TRBJ2-1	TGTGCCAGCAGCGAGGGACAGGGGCACAATGAGCAGTTCTTC	CASSEGQGHNEQFF
TRBV5-1	15	.	TRBD1	TRBJ2-2	TGCGCCAGCAGCTTGGGCGGACAGGACACCGGGGAGCTGTTTTTT	CASSLGGQDTGELFF
TRBV5-4	14	.	.	TRBJ1-4	TGTGCCAGCAGCTCACCCGGGACTAATGAAAAACTGTTTTTT	CASSSPGTNEKLFF
TRBV2	13	.	.	TRBJ2-7	TGTGCCAGCAGTTACGGGATAAACTACGAGCAGTACTTC	CASSYGINYEQYF
TRBV6-1	17	.	TRBD1	TRBJ2-1	TGTGCCAGCAGTGCGCGGGACAGGGGGTGGGTCACCTATGAGCAGTTCTTC	CASSARDRGWVTYEQFF
TRBV7-2	14	once	.	TRBJ2-4	TGTGCCAGCAGCTTAGGGGGGGCCGAAAACATTCAGTACTTC	CASSLGGAENIQYF
TRBV5-1	14	.	.	TRBJ1-5	TGCGCCAGCAGTTGGGGACCGACCGATCAGCCCCAGCATTTT	CASSWGPTDQPQHF